Listed below are T cell receptor beta chains from one sample, sequenced in a study of blood T cell repertoires in COVID-19. Produced via immunoSEQ multiplex PCR; TCRdb's table is partial and in-frame only. The sample includes some 80,000 clones, roughly 82% of them seen just once. The sample was peripheral blood. Receptors were obtained from a human donor in a cohort sampled during active COVID-19. Both conserved end residues are part of each CDR3. Fields, in order: D gene, CDR3 length, V gene, clone size, J gene, CDR3 protein, CDR3 DNA. A D gene is named only where the DNA matches it firmly. The size of a clone is reported for some rows only, either as once, few or many, or as a class for expanded clones.

D gene: TRBD2; CDR3 length: 16; V gene: TRBV7-2; clone size: NA; J gene: TRBJ2-2; CDR3 protein: CASSLVAGGSTGELFF; CDR3 DNA: TGTGCCAGCAGCTTAGTTGCGGGGGGTTCCACCGGGGAGCTGTTTTTT
D gene: TRBD1; CDR3 length: 14; V gene: TRBV19; clone size: NA; J gene: TRBJ2-2; CDR3 protein: CASSPTGLGGELFF; CDR3 DNA: TGTGCCAGTAGCCCGACAGGGCTGGGCGGGGAGCTGTTTTTT
D gene: TRBD1; CDR3 length: 14; V gene: TRBV25-1; clone size: NA; J gene: TRBJ1-1; CDR3 protein: CASTRTGMNTEAFF; CDR3 DNA: TGTGCCAGCACCCGGACAGGAATGAACACTGAAGCTTTCTTT
D gene: TRBD2; CDR3 length: 15; V gene: TRBV13; clone size: NA; J gene: TRBJ2-3; CDR3 protein: CASSMTSGGTDTQYF; CDR3 DNA: TGTGCCAGCAGCATGACTAGCGGGGGCACAGATACGCAGTATTTT
D gene: NA; CDR3 length: 11; V gene: TRBV29-1; clone size: few; J gene: TRBJ1-5; CDR3 protein: CSVGGEQPQHF; CDR3 DNA: TGCAGCGTTGGGGGGGAGCAGCCCCAGCATTTT
D gene: TRBD1; CDR3 length: 14; V gene: TRBV7-9; clone size: NA; J gene: TRBJ1-2; CDR3 protein: CASSSEQGIGGYTF; CDR3 DNA: TGTGCCAGCAGCTCCGAACAGGGGATTGGTGGCTACACCTTC
D gene: NA; CDR3 length: 17; V gene: TRBV27; clone size: once; J gene: TRBJ1-5; CDR3 protein: CASSSYGFQGVNQPQHF; CDR3 DNA: TGTGCCAGCAGTTCTTACGGGTTCCAAGGGGTCAATCAGCCCCAGCATTTT
D gene: NA; CDR3 length: 15; V gene: TRBV11-2; clone size: NA; J gene: TRBJ1-2; CDR3 protein: CASSSGVRDRYGYTF; CDR3 DNA: TGTGCCAGCAGCTCCGGGGTCCGAGATAGGTATGGCTACACCTTC
D gene: TRBD1; CDR3 length: 16; V gene: TRBV25-1; clone size: NA; J gene: TRBJ1-1; CDR3 protein: CASRESGTGWRTEAFF; CDR3 DNA: TGTGCCAGCAGGGAGTCCGGGACAGGGTGGCGCACTGAAGCTTTCTTT
D gene: NA; CDR3 length: 14; V gene: TRBV10-3; clone size: NA; J gene: TRBJ1-1; CDR3 protein: CAISAQGANTEAFF; CDR3 DNA: TGTGCCATCAGTGCTCAGGGTGCGAACACTGAAGCTTTCTTT
D gene: NA; CDR3 length: 15; V gene: TRBV7-6; clone size: NA; J gene: TRBJ2-7; CDR3 protein: CASSLGTVFSYEQYF; CDR3 DNA: TGTGCCAGCAGCTTAGGGACAGTATTCTCCTACGAGCAGTACTTC
D gene: TRBD1; CDR3 length: 13; V gene: TRBV6-5; clone size: NA; J gene: TRBJ1-5; CDR3 protein: CASRGQYNQPQHF; CDR3 DNA: TGTGCCAGCCGGGGACAGTACAATCAGCCCCAGCATTTT
D gene: NA; CDR3 length: 16; V gene: TRBV2; clone size: NA; J gene: TRBJ2-4; CDR3 protein: CASSEGGRKAKNIQYF; CDR3 DNA: TGTGCCAGCAGTGAGGGGGGGCGCAAAGCCAAAAACATTCAGTACTTC
D gene: TRBD1; CDR3 length: 16; V gene: TRBV7-2; clone size: once; J gene: TRBJ1-2; CDR3 protein: CASSPSLLQGRNGYTF; CDR3 DNA: TGTGCCAGCAGCCCCAGTCTCCTACAGGGGAGAAATGGCTACACCTTC
D gene: NA; CDR3 length: 15; V gene: TRBV3-1/TRBV3-2; clone size: NA; J gene: TRBJ1-2; CDR3 protein: CASSHLGETAGGYTF; CDR3 DNA: TGTGCCAGCAGCCACCTAGGGGAGACAGCGGGAGGCTACACCTTC
D gene: TRBD1; CDR3 length: 13; V gene: TRBV10-3; clone size: NA; J gene: TRBJ2-7; CDR3 protein: CATGQGGQGEQYF; CDR3 DNA: TGTGCCACCGGACAGGGGGGTCAGGGCGAGCAGTACTTC
D gene: NA; CDR3 length: 15; V gene: TRBV9; clone size: NA; J gene: TRBJ2-3; CDR3 protein: CASSVGGSSTDTQYF; CDR3 DNA: TGTGCCAGCAGCGTAGGAGGGTCTAGCACAGATACGCAGTATTTT
D gene: TRBD1; CDR3 length: 10; V gene: TRBV20-1; clone size: NA; J gene: TRBJ1-1; CDR3 protein: CSADRDGAFF; CDR3 DNA: TGCAGTGCGGACAGGGATGGAGCTTTCTTT
D gene: TRBD1; CDR3 length: 20; V gene: TRBV4-1; clone size: NA; J gene: TRBJ2-6; CDR3 protein: CASSQEGQEVRYSGANVLTF; CDR3 DNA: TGCGCCAGCAGCCAAGAGGGACAGGAGGTCAGGTACTCTGGGGCCAACGTCCTGACTTTC
D gene: NA; CDR3 length: 16; V gene: TRBV19; clone size: once; J gene: TRBJ1-6; CDR3 protein: CASSIVSRASNSPLHF; CDR3 DNA: TGTGCCAGTAGTATAGTCTCGCGAGCCTCGAATTCACCCCTCCACTTT
D gene: TRBD1; CDR3 length: 15; V gene: TRBV7-3; clone size: NA; J gene: TRBJ2-3; CDR3 protein: CASSWGQGEGDTQYF; CDR3 DNA: TGTGCCAGCAGCTGGGGACAGGGTGAGGGAGATACGCAGTATTTT
D gene: NA; CDR3 length: 15; V gene: TRBV5-1; clone size: NA; J gene: TRBJ2-5; CDR3 protein: CASTKNGGVQETQYF; CDR3 DNA: TGCGCCAGCACCAAAAACGGGGGAGTGCAAGAGACCCAGTACTTC
D gene: NA; CDR3 length: 13; V gene: TRBV6-5; clone size: NA; J gene: TRBJ2-5; CDR3 protein: CASSRHVGETQYF; CDR3 DNA: TGTGCCAGCAGCAGACACGTTGGGGAGACCCAGTACTTC
D gene: TRBD2; CDR3 length: 15; V gene: TRBV5-5; clone size: NA; J gene: TRBJ2-7; CDR3 protein: CASSLDLAGVYEQYF; CDR3 DNA: TGTGCCAGCAGCTTGGATCTAGCGGGGGTGTACGAGCAGTACTTC
D gene: NA; CDR3 length: 16; V gene: TRBV12-5; clone size: NA; J gene: TRBJ2-3; CDR3 protein: CASGLGGRSATDTQYF; CDR3 DNA: TGTGCTAGTGGTTTGGGGGGCCGGTCAGCGACAGATACGCAGTATTTT
D gene: NA; CDR3 length: 16; V gene: TRBV6-1; clone size: NA; J gene: TRBJ1-5; CDR3 protein: CASSGLEGRSNQPQHF; CDR3 DNA: TGTGCCAGCAGTGGTTTGGAGGGCAGGAGCAATCAGCCCCAGCATTTT
D gene: NA; CDR3 length: 15; V gene: TRBV5-8; clone size: NA; J gene: TRBJ1-3; CDR3 protein: CASSFRTSSGNTIYF; CDR3 DNA: TGTGCCAGCAGCTTTCGGACTAGCTCTGGAAACACCATATATTTT
D gene: NA; CDR3 length: 13; V gene: TRBV7-9; clone size: NA; J gene: TRBJ1-2; CDR3 protein: CASSSMVGEGYTF; CDR3 DNA: TGTGCCAGCAGCTCCATGGTCGGTGAAGGCTACACCTTC
D gene: TRBD1; CDR3 length: 15; V gene: TRBV7-9; clone size: few; J gene: TRBJ1-2; CDR3 protein: CASSTGQGNYYGYTF; CDR3 DNA: TGTGCCAGCAGCACTGGACAGGGGAACTACTATGGCTACACCTTC
D gene: NA; CDR3 length: 13; V gene: TRBV4-2; clone size: NA; J gene: TRBJ1-4; CDR3 protein: CASSPSTNEKLFF; CDR3 DNA: TGTGCCAGCAGCCCGTCAACTAATGAAAAACTGTTTTTT
D gene: NA; CDR3 length: 15; V gene: TRBV7-2; clone size: NA; J gene: TRBJ1-5; CDR3 protein: CASSPGGNGNQPQHF; CDR3 DNA: TGTGCCAGCAGCCCGGGGGGGAACGGCAATCAGCCCCAGCATTTT
D gene: NA; CDR3 length: 13; V gene: TRBV5-1; clone size: NA; J gene: TRBJ2-5; CDR3 protein: CASRVSGPETQYF; CDR3 DNA: TGCGCCAGCAGAGTCTCAGGGCCGGAGACCCAGTACTTC
D gene: NA; CDR3 length: 15; V gene: TRBV12-5; clone size: NA; J gene: TRBJ1-1; CDR3 protein: CASGGQQGGFTEAFF; CDR3 DNA: TGTGCTAGTGGTGGACAACAGGGTGGGTTCACTGAAGCTTTCTTT
D gene: NA; CDR3 length: 11; V gene: TRBV7-2; clone size: once; J gene: TRBJ1-2; CDR3 protein: CAPRRGGGYTF; CDR3 DNA: TGTGCCCCCCGCCGGGGGGGTGGCTACACCTTC
D gene: NA; CDR3 length: 15; V gene: TRBV11-1; clone size: NA; J gene: TRBJ1-4; CDR3 protein: CASSLIQGKDEKLFF; CDR3 DNA: TGTGCCAGCAGCTTAATCCAGGGAAAAGATGAAAAACTGTTTTTT
D gene: TRBD1; CDR3 length: 17; V gene: TRBV19; clone size: NA; J gene: TRBJ2-6; CDR3 protein: CASSIGTGDAGANVLTF; CDR3 DNA: TGTGCCAGTAGTATCGGGACAGGGGATGCCGGGGCCAACGTCCTGACTTTC
D gene: NA; CDR3 length: 15; V gene: TRBV11-2; clone size: few; J gene: TRBJ1-1; CDR3 protein: CASSRWASGDTEAFF; CDR3 DNA: TGTGCCAGCAGCCGATGGGCATCAGGTGACACTGAAGCTTTCTTT
D gene: NA; CDR3 length: 14; V gene: TRBV4-3; clone size: NA; J gene: TRBJ2-7; CDR3 protein: CASSQDTRAYEQYF; CDR3 DNA: TGCGCCAGCAGCCAAGACACCAGGGCCTACGAGCAGTACTTC
D gene: TRBD1; CDR3 length: 15; V gene: TRBV6-5; clone size: NA; J gene: TRBJ2-7; CDR3 protein: CASSVRQGAIYEQYF; CDR3 DNA: TGTGCCAGCAGCGTTAGACAGGGGGCTATATACGAGCAGTACTTC
D gene: TRBD1; CDR3 length: 13; V gene: TRBV29-1; clone size: NA; J gene: TRBJ1-6; CDR3 protein: CSVQDRYNSPLHF; CDR3 DNA: TGCAGCGTCCAGGACAGGTATAATTCACCCCTCCACTTT
D gene: NA; CDR3 length: 12; V gene: TRBV30; clone size: NA; J gene: TRBJ1-3; CDR3 protein: CASPGIGNTIYF; CDR3 DNA: TGTGCCTCCCCCGGGATAGGAAACACCATATATTTT
D gene: NA; CDR3 length: 15; V gene: TRBV11-3; clone size: NA; J gene: TRBJ2-7; CDR3 protein: CASSLGQLPYYEQYF; CDR3 DNA: TGTGCCAGCAGCTTAGGTCAACTTCCGTACTACGAGCAGTACTTC
D gene: NA; CDR3 length: 11; V gene: TRBV7-2; clone size: medium-sized; J gene: TRBJ1-1; CDR3 protein: CASSPRTEAFF; CDR3 DNA: TGTGCCAGCAGCCCTCGGACAGAAGCTTTCTTT
D gene: TRBD1; CDR3 length: 17; V gene: TRBV19; clone size: NA; J gene: TRBJ2-3; CDR3 protein: CASSSETGVTGTDTQYF; CDR3 DNA: TGTGCCAGTAGTTCGGAGACAGGGGTGACTGGCACAGATACGCAGTATTTT
D gene: NA; CDR3 length: 17; V gene: TRBV3-1/TRBV3-2; clone size: NA; J gene: TRBJ2-3; CDR3 protein: CASSPIGRLQSTDTQYF; CDR3 DNA: TGTGCCAGCAGTCCTATTGGGAGACTCCAGAGCACAGATACGCAGTATTTT
D gene: TRBD2; CDR3 length: 15; V gene: TRBV3-1/TRBV3-2; clone size: NA; J gene: TRBJ2-5; CDR3 protein: CASSGLAGGLETQYF; CDR3 DNA: TGTGCCAGCAGCGGACTAGCGGGGGGGCTAGAGACCCAGTACTTC
D gene: TRBD1; CDR3 length: 14; V gene: TRBV6-5; clone size: NA; J gene: TRBJ1-6; CDR3 protein: CASSYQGDRSPLHF; CDR3 DNA: TGTGCCAGCAGTTATCAGGGGGATCGGTCACCCCTCCACTTT
D gene: NA; CDR3 length: 12; V gene: TRBV5-4; clone size: NA; J gene: TRBJ2-1; CDR3 protein: CASRRDYNEQFF; CDR3 DNA: TGTGCCAGCAGAAGAGATTACAATGAGCAGTTCTTC
D gene: NA; CDR3 length: 13; V gene: TRBV24-1; clone size: NA; J gene: TRBJ2-1; CDR3 protein: CATSDGIYNEQFF; CDR3 DNA: TGTGCCACCAGTGACGGGATTTACAATGAGCAGTTCTTC
D gene: TRBD1; CDR3 length: 14; V gene: TRBV18; clone size: few; J gene: TRBJ1-2; CDR3 protein: CASSQGTGNYGYTF; CDR3 DNA: TGTGCCAGCTCACAGGGGACAGGGAACTATGGCTACACCTTC
D gene: TRBD1; CDR3 length: 15; V gene: TRBV4-3; clone size: NA; J gene: TRBJ2-3; CDR3 protein: CASSQRTGPEGTQYF; CDR3 DNA: TGCGCCAGCAGCCAACGGACAGGGCCCGAAGGGACGCAGTATTTT
D gene: NA; CDR3 length: 12; V gene: TRBV6-5; clone size: NA; J gene: TRBJ2-7; CDR3 protein: CASSRTGIEQYF; CDR3 DNA: TGTGCCAGCAGTCGAACAGGGATTGAGCAGTACTTC
D gene: NA; CDR3 length: 18; V gene: TRBV25-1; clone size: NA; J gene: TRBJ2-2; CDR3 protein: CASSDLNMGGLNTGELFF; CDR3 DNA: TGTGCCAGCAGCGATTTGAATATGGGGGGTCTTAACACCGGGGAGCTGTTTTTT
D gene: NA; CDR3 length: 13; V gene: TRBV5-1; clone size: NA; J gene: TRBJ1-1; CDR3 protein: CASSPVSNTEAFF; CDR3 DNA: TGCGCCAGCAGCCCCGTCTCGAACACTGAAGCTTTCTTT
D gene: NA; CDR3 length: 14; V gene: TRBV5-4; clone size: few; J gene: TRBJ1-5; CDR3 protein: CASSLVGSDQPQHF; CDR3 DNA: TGTGCCAGCAGTTTGGTAGGTAGCGATCAGCCCCAGCATTTT
D gene: NA; CDR3 length: 15; V gene: TRBV7-2; clone size: NA; J gene: TRBJ1-5; CDR3 protein: CASSLTTGPNQPQHF; CDR3 DNA: TGTGCCAGCAGCTTAACCACAGGGCCCAATCAGCCCCAGCATTTT
D gene: TRBD1; CDR3 length: 14; V gene: TRBV27; clone size: NA; J gene: TRBJ1-5; CDR3 protein: CASAGTGRNQPQHF; CDR3 DNA: TGTGCCAGCGCCGGGACAGGGCGCAATCAGCCCCAGCATTTT
D gene: NA; CDR3 length: 14; V gene: TRBV11-3; clone size: medium-sized; J gene: TRBJ1-1; CDR3 protein: CASSLGAGDTEAFF; CDR3 DNA: TGTGCCAGCAGCTTAGGGGCGGGAGACACTGAAGCTTTCTTT